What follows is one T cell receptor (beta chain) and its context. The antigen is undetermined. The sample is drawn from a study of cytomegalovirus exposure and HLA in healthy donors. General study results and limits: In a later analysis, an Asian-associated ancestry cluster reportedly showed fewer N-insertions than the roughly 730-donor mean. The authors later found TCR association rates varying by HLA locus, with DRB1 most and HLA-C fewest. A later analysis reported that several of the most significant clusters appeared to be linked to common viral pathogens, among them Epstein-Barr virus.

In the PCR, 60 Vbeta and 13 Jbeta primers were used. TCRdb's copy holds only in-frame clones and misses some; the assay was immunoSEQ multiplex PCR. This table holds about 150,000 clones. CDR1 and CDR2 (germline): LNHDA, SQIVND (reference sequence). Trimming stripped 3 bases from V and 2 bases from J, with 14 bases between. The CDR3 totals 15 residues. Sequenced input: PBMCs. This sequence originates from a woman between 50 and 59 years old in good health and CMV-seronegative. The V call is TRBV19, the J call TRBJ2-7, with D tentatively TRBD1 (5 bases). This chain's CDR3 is CASSIGHDRAYEQYF. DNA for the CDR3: TGTGCCAGTAGTATTGGACACGACCGGGCCTACGAGCAGTACTTC.